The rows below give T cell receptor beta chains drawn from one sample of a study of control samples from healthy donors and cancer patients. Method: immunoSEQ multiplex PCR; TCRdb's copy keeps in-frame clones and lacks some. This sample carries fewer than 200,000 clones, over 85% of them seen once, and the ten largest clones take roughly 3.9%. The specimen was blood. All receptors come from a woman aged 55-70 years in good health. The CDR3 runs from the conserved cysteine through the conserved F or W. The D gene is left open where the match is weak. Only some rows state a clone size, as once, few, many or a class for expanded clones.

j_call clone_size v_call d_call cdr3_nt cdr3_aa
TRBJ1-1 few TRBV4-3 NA TGCGCCAGCAGCCAAGAGAATGTTGGTGGCGGGTGCTTCTTT CASSQENVGGGCFF
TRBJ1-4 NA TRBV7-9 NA TGTGCCAGCAGCCGAGGACTGGCGGGATCTAATGAAAAACTGTTTTTT CASSRGLAGSNEKLFF
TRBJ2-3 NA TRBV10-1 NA TGCGCCAGCAGTCGGGACAAGTTAAGCACAGATACGCAGTATTTT CASSRDKLSTDTQYF
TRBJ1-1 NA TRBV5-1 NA TGCGCCAGCAGCTCGCCCACCGAAGCTTTCTTT CASSSPTEAFF
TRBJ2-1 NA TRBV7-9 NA TGTGCCAGCAGCTTAGTGGGGGCAGGGGACAATGAGCAGTTCTTC CASSLVGAGDNEQFF
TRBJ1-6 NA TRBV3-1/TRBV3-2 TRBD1 TGTGCCAGCAGCCCCGGGACAGAACTTAATTCACCCCTCCACTTT CASSPGTELNSPLHF
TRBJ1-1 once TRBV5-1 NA TGCGCCAGCAGCTTGCCAGTAGGGGATGAAGCTTTCTTT CASSLPVGDEAFF
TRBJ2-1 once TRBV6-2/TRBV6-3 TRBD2 TGTGCCAGCAGTAAACTCCCGTCTAGCGGGGGGGGCTCCTACAATGAGCAGTTCTTC CASSKLPSSGGGSYNEQFF
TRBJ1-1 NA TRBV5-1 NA TGCGCCAGCACCTCGGGGGGTGGTATAGTCGCTGAAGCTTTCTTT CASTSGGGIVAEAFF
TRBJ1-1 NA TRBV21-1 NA TGTGCCAGCAGCCGGACAGTTTCCACTGAAGCTTTCTTT CASSRTVSTEAFF
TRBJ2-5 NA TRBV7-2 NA TGTGCCAGCAGCTTATTAAATCGGGGGGCTCGGGAGACCCAGTACTTC CASSLLNRGARETQYF
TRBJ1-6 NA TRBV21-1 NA TGTGCCAGCAGCAAAGCAGTCGAGTACAGGGCAGGTAATTCACCCCTCCACTTT CASSKAVEYRAGNSPLHF
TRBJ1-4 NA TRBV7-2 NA TGTGCCAGCAGCTTAGGCAGGGGCTGGGAAAAACTGTTTTTT CASSLGRGWEKLFF
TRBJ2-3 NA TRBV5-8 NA TGTGCCAGCAGCTTGGGGACGGGGACCGGCACAGATACGCAGTATTTT CASSLGTGTGTDTQYF
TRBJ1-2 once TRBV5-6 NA TGTGCCAGCAGCTTGAGGTCTGGGGAGGGCTATGGCTACACCTTC CASSLRSGEGYGYTF